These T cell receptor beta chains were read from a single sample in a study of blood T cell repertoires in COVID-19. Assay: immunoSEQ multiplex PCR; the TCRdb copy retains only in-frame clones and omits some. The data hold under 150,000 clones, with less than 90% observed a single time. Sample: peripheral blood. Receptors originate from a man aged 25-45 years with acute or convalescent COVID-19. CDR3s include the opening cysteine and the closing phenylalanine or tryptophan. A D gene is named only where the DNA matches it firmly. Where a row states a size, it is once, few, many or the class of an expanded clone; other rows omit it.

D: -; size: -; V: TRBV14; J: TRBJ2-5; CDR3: CASSQDDTVPTVETQYF
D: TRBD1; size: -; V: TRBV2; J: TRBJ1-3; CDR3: CASSVRDRGLSGNTIYF
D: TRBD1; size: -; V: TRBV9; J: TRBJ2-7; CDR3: CASSETGTGPYEQYF
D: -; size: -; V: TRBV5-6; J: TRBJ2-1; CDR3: CASSLRLRRANEQFF
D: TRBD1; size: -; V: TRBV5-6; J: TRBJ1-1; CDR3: CASSLRPDRGAAFF
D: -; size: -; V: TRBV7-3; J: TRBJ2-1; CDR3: CASSLTPGVGNEQFF
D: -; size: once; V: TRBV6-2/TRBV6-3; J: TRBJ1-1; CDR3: CASSYFGDVPAFF
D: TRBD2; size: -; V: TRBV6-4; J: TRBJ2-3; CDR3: CASSDGAGDTDTQYF
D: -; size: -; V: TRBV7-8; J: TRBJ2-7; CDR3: CASSRPRGSAYEQYF
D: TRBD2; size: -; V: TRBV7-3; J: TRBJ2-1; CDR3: CASHPAGGEYNEQFF
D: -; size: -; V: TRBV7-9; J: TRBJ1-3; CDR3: CASSLGRTAGNTIYF
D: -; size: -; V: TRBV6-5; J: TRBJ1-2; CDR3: CASSYRIDSPYGYTF